One T cell receptor (beta chain) is described in this entry. The antigen remains undetermined. Likely a read error: the CDR3 ends without its conserved phenylalanine or tryptophan. Trimming left V 0 bases short and J 4 bases short, with 19 bases between. Germline values: CDR1 LNHDA, CDR2 SQIVND (reference sequence). The CDR3 runs to 17 residues. Likely unrecorded immune exposures existed in these nominally healthy donors. The data originate from a study of cytomegalovirus exposure and HLA in healthy donors. Overall study results and limits: When the data were analyzed later, several of the most significant clusters appeared to be linked to common viral pathogens. Presence/absence analyses rested on an assumption that sequencing depth was roughly uniform across donors. An analysis that was carried out later associated 15,000 to 20,000 TCR beta sequences with HLA alleles at 0.05 false discovery rate.

A multiplex PCR was run with 60 Vbeta primers and 13 Jbeta primers. Clones were read by immunoSEQ multiplex PCR, and TCRdb kept only the in-frame ones, dropping some. The sample consists of some 200,000 clones, 75% to 90% of them appearing once. This chain joins TRBV19 and TRBJ2-7; TRBD2 is a possible D gene (6 bases). The sample comprised PBMCs. The sequence came from a woman aged 45-65 years in good health and CMV-seropositive. CDR3 coding DNA: TGTGCCAGTAGTATAGATCTTCCCCGACTAGGAAAGTACGAGCAGTACCTC. It codes for CASSIDLPRLGKYEQYL.